This TCR beta chain was profiled in a study of blood T cell repertoires in COVID-19. In the study overall: Whether acute or convalescent, the COVID-19 samples came from the United States, Italy and Spain. T cells, B-cell-depleted T cells, or PBMCs provided the cDNA or gDNA that served as material.

V was cut by 1 base and J by 4 bases, with 16 bases left in between. The CDR3 runs to 16 residues. The V gene's germline CDR1 is SGHTA and CDR2 FQGTGA. Using immunoSEQ multiplex PCR, the repertoire was profiled, and TCRdb retains in-frame clones only, with some absent. This table has over 100,000 clones, 84% appearing once. The chain links TRBV7-3 to TRBJ2-5; D uncertain. Material: peripheral blood. The clonotype originates from a human donor in a cohort sampled during active COVID-19. The CDR3 here is CASSLSRTQVGETQYF. Written as DNA, the CDR3 is TGTGCCAGCAGCTTAAGTCGAACCCAGGTTGGAGAGACCCAGTACTTC.